One and the same sample provided the 14 T cell receptor beta chains below, sequenced in a study of cytotoxic CD8 clonotypes in ibrutinib-treated CLL. Generated by immunoSEQ multiplex PCR, the TCRdb table keeps only in-frame clones and is missing some. The data show tens of thousands of clones, with around 83% seen just once and about 5.6% held by the top ten. The sample was PBMCs, taken before ibrutinib treatment. Receptors originate from a human donor with chronic lymphocytic leukemia.

The V and J genes are TRBV15 and TRBJ1-1; D remains ambiguous. The CDR3 contains 17 residues. The V end was cut by 1 base, the J end by 1 base, with 16 bases between. Germline V gene sequence: CDR1 LNHNV, CDR2 YYDKDF (reference sequence). The DNA for the CDR3 is TGTGCCACCAGCAGAGCCTATTCCCTATATGGGAACACTGAAGCTTTCTTT. Translation: CATSRAYSLYGNTEAFF.

The chain recombines TRBV21-1 with TRBJ2-7; TRBD2, the table's D call, lacks a check against the DNA. TRBV21-1 is termed a pseudogene. The CDR3 is 20 residues long. CDR3 sequence: CASSKGSPGLATVHSYEQYF. The CDR3 region has the DNA TGTGCCAGCAGCAAAGGATCACCGGGACTAGCGACCGTCCACTCCTACGAGCAGTACTTC.

This chain joins TRBV2 and TRBJ2-1, with D possibly being TRBD1 or TRBD2 (5 bases each). The CDR3 runs to 14 residues. Germline V gene lookup returns CDR1 SNHLY and CDR2 FYNNEI. Trimming stripped 4 bases from V and 13 bases from J, with 20 bases between. CDR3: CASSVGALAPQQFF. In DNA, the CDR3 is TGTGCCAGCAGTGTAGGGGCTCTAGCCCCCCAACAGTTCTTC.

The CDR3 reads CASSQTPPGSGSLNEQFF. The CDR3 DNA reads TGCGCCAGCAGCCAAACCCCTCCGGGTAGCGGGAGTTTAAATGAGCAGTTCTTC. V and J are TRBV4-1 and TRBJ2-1; 9 nucleotides match TRBD2. The CDR3 has 18 amino acids. Germline assignment: CDR1 MGHRA and CDR2 YSYEKL. Unmatched junction bases numbered 15, after V lost 2 bases and J lost 7 bases.

The rearrangement links TRBV11-3 to TRBJ2-1; D gene unclear. Looked up from germline, CDR1 is SGHNT and CDR2 is YENEEA. The CDR3 runs 16 residues. Deletions cut 1 base from V and 0 bases from J, with 10 bases between. The CDR3 coding sequence is TGTGCCAGCAGCTTAGTGGGTCAGAGCTCCTACAATGAGCAGTTCTTC. Its protein product is CASSLVGQSSYNEQFF.

The chain uses TRBV7-8 and TRBJ2-7, with TRBD2 matching 9 bases. Germline CDR1 SGHVS, CDR2 FQNEAQ. Trimming took 2 bases from V and 3 from J; bases not matched to a gene: 23. This CDR3 has 21 residues. The CDR3 is CASSLTRREGLLSLTYYEQYF. As DNA, the CDR3 is TGTGCCAGCAGCTTAACTCGGCGGGAGGGCCTACTGTCTCTCACTTACTACGAGCAGTACTTC.

The rearrangement uses TRBV14 and TRBJ1-2; D not resolved. The germline V and J ends were trimmed by 5 bases and 4 bases, with 8 bases remaining between them. The germline CDR1 and CDR2 sequences are SGHDN and FVKESK. The CDR3 consists of 12 residues. CDR3 region: CASSIGRYGYTF. For the CDR3, the DNA is TGTGCCAGCAGCATCGGACGCTATGGCTACACCTTC.

This clone was counted a few times. The chain recombines TRBV9 with TRBJ2-4; TRBD1 might be the D (7 bases). With 4 bases removed from V and 9 bases from J, the gap between germline ends came to 20 bases. The CDR3 sequence is 15 residues long. The germline V gene encodes CDR1 SGDLS and CDR2 YYNGEE. This chain's CDR3 is CASSSRGTLDGIQYF. The CDR3 coding sequence is TGTGCCAGCAGCTCCAGGGGGACTCTCGATGGCATTCAGTACTTC.

The chain combines TRBV10-1 with TRBJ2-1, with 9 bases fitting TRBD1. The CDR3 runs to 19 residues. J gave up 7 bases and V 8 bases, and 24 bases lay outside the gene matches. Germline V gene data show CDR1 as WNHNN and CDR2 as SYGVQD (reference sequence). This CDR3 is CASFRVPGQGFGSVNEQFF. Here the CDR3 DNA reads TGCGCCAGCTTTAGAGTCCCGGGACAGGGCTTCGGTTCTGTGAATGAGCAGTTCTTC.

The CDR3 DNA is TGTGCCAGCAGCATCTCGACCCGAGGCACTGAAGCTTTCTTT. Residues: CASSISTRGTEAFF. This rearrangement joins TRBV11-2 to TRBJ1-1; no firm D call. Trimming took 5 bases from V and 4 from J, leaving 14 bases between them. This CDR3 region has 14 residues. Germline values: CDR1 SGHAT, CDR2 FQNNGV.

The CDR3: CASSIRQEAQPQHF. In DNA, the CDR3 is TGTGCCAGTAGTATTAGGCAGGAAGCTCAGCCCCAGCATTTT. The chain has TRBV19 and TRBJ1-5; no definite D call. The CDR3 covers 14 residues. V lost 3 bases and J 6 bases, leaving 12 bases between the germline ends. The V gene's germline CDR1 is LNHDA and CDR2 SQIVND (reference sequence).

Only a few counts were recorded for this clone. V gene TRBV9 combines with J gene TRBJ2-1; 8 bases match TRBD2. Germline V CDR1 and CDR2: SGDLS, YYNGEE. This CDR3 contains 15 residues. With V trimmed by 4 bases and J by 2 bases, 5 bases remained unmatched. This CDR3 is CASSPGGLTYNEQFF. In DNA, the CDR3 is TGTGCCAGCAGCCCGGGGGGGTTGACCTACAATGAGCAGTTCTTC.

V gene TRBV6-5 combines with J gene TRBJ2-7, with 9 bases fitting TRBD1. Germline values: CDR1 MNHEY, CDR2 SVGAGI. V was pared by 6 bases and J by 4 bases, with 7 bases of the junction left unmatched. The length of the CDR3 is 14 residues. This chain's CDR3 is CASRALQGAYEQYF. In DNA, the CDR3 is TGTGCCAGCAGAGCTCTACAGGGGGCATACGAGCAGTACTTC.

The gene calls are TRBV11-3 and TRBJ2-1; D might be TRBD2 (7 bases). This CDR3 spans 16 amino acids. V was trimmed by 3 bases and J by 6 bases, leaving 18 bases between them. From germline, CDR1 is SGHNT and CDR2 YENEEA. DNA of the CDR3: TGTGCCAGCAGCTTCCCGGGGGCTAGCGGCCTCAATGAGCAGTTCTTC. This sequence encodes CASSFPGASGLNEQFF.